These T cell receptor beta chains were read from a single sample in a study of blood T cell repertoires in COVID-19. Using immunoSEQ multiplex PCR, the repertoire was profiled, and TCRdb retains in-frame clones only, with some absent. Among about 440,000 clones listed, about 89% were seen once. Sequences were obtained from peripheral blood. All receptors derive from a woman in her twenties or thirties with acute or convalescent COVID-19. Each CDR3 is given with its conserved first and last residue. Fields, in order: D gene, J gene, V gene, clone size, CDR3 DNA, CDR3 protein. D genes are given only for firm matches. Size is stated for part of the rows, as once, few or many counts, or as a class when the clone is expanded.

>NA|TRBJ1-6|TRBV1|few
TGCACCAGCAGCCGAACGGACAGGGGGCTTTATTCACCCCTCCACTTT
CTSSRTDRGLYSPLHF
>TRBD1|TRBJ1-1|TRBV5-1|NA
TGCGCCAGCAGCGAGCTACCTAATACAGGGGCTGAAGCTTTCTTT
CASSELPNTGAEAFF
>NA|TRBJ2-7|TRBV9|NA
TGTGCCAGCAGCGGACGCCAGGGATCCGAGCAGTACTTC
CASSGRQGSEQYF
>NA|TRBJ1-1|TRBV7-9|NA
TGTGCCAGCAGCAACGTGAGGAAGAACACTGAAGCTTTCTTT
CASSNVRKNTEAFF
>TRBD1|TRBJ2-1|TRBV3-1/TRBV3-2|NA
TGTGCCAGCAGCCAAAGTTGGGACAGCGAAGAGTTCTTC
CASSQSWDSEEFF
>NA|TRBJ2-5|TRBV19|NA
TGTGCCAGTAGTCGGAGGGTTAGAGAGACCCAGTACTTC
CASSRRVRETQYF
>TRBD2|TRBJ2-3|TRBV6-1|few
TGTGCCAGCAGTGAAGGCGGACTAGCGGGGGGGGGCGATACGCAGTATTTT
CASSEGGLAGGGDTQYF
>NA|TRBJ1-4|TRBV7-9|NA
TGTGCCAGCAGCTTACAGGGTTTTTGGGCAACTAATGAAAAACTGTTTTTT
CASSLQGFWATNEKLFF
>TRBD1|TRBJ1-6|TRBV27|NA
TGTGCCAGCAGCCTAAGAGCCCCAGGGGGGATCTATAATTCACCCCTCCACTTT
CASSLRAPGGIYNSPLHF
>NA|TRBJ2-7|TRBV19|NA
TGTGCCAGTAGTATAGAATCGGGTTACGAGCAGTACTTC
CASSIESGYEQYF
>NA|TRBJ1-2|TRBV7-8|NA
TGTGCCAGCAGCTTTACAGGTATCTATGGCTACACCTTC
CASSFTGIYGYTF
>TRBD1|TRBJ1-1|TRBV19|NA
TGTGCCAGTAGTATCGGACAGGGGGTAGGAACTGAAGCTTTCTTT
CASSIGQGVGTEAFF
>NA|TRBJ2-1|TRBV7-8|NA
TGTGCCAGCAGCTCCCCGCTCGACGGGAACAATGAGCAGTTCTTC
CASSSPLDGNNEQFF
>TRBD1|TRBJ2-7|TRBV9|NA
TGTGCCAGCAGCCCGGGACAGGGGCCCTACGAGCAGTACTTC
CASSPGQGPYEQYF
>NA|TRBJ1-2|TRBV5-1|NA
TGCGCCAGCAGCGGTTTAGATAACTATGGCTACACCTTC
CASSGLDNYGYTF
>TRBD1|TRBJ2-7|TRBV5-4|NA
TGTGCCAGCAGCTTGAGCCCCGGACAGGGGTCCGAGCAGTACTTC
CASSLSPGQGSEQYF
>TRBD1|TRBJ1-5|TRBV7-2|NA
TGTGCCAGCAGCCCACAAGACAGGGTTGGTCAGCCCCAGCATTTT
CASSPQDRVGQPQHF
>NA|TRBJ2-1|TRBV2|once
TGTGCCATCCTATGGGGGCCAGTGCAGTTCTTC
CAILWGPVQFF
>TRBD1|TRBJ1-2|TRBV4-1|NA
TGCGCCAGCAGCCAAGGGCCCCCGGACAGGGCGAACTATGGCTACACCTTC
CASSQGPPDRANYGYTF
>TRBD1|TRBJ2-5|TRBV7-2|NA
TGTGCCAGCAGCTCGCACAGGGGGAGAGAGACCCAGTACTTC
CASSSHRGRETQYF
>TRBD1|TRBJ2-1|TRBV2|NA
TGTGCCAGCAGTCGGACAGACAGGGGGCGATACAATGAGCAGTTCTTC
CASSRTDRGRYNEQFF
>TRBD2|TRBJ2-1|TRBV4-1|NA
TGCGCCAGCAGCTCCCCCAGCGGGGCTTACAATGAGCAGTTCTTC
CASSSPSGAYNEQFF
>NA|TRBJ2-1|TRBV7-9|NA
TGTGCCAGCAGCTTAAGATCTTCCGGGGACAATGAGCAGTTCTTC
CASSLRSSGDNEQFF
>TRBD2|TRBJ2-5|TRBV6-2/TRBV6-3|NA
TGTGCCAGCAGTTCCGGACGGGGGGTGTCAAGGGAGACCCAGTACTTC
CASSSGRGVSRETQYF
>TRBD2|TRBJ2-1|TRBV20-1|once
TGCAGTGCTAGTCTAGCGGGGGGCCTCTACAATGAGCAGTTCTTC
CSASLAGGLYNEQFF